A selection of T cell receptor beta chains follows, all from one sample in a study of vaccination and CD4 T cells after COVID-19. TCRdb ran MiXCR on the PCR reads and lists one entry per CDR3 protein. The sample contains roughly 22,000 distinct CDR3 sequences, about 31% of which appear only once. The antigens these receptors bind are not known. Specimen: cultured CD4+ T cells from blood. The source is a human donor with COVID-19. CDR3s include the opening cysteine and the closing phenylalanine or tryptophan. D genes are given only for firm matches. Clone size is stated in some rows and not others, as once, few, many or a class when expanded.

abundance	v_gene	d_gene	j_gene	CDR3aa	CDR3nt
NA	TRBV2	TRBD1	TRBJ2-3	CASRVGQVLYSTDTQYF	TGTGCCAGCAGGGTGGGACAGGTGCTATATAGCACAGATACGCAGTATTTT
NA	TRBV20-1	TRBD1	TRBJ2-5	CSAPRGQYQETQYF	TGCAGTGCCCCGAGGGGACAGTACCAAGAGACCCAGTACTTC
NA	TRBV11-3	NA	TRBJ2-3	CASTQDSGLVDTQYF	TGTGCCAGCACCCAGGACTCCGGGCTGGTGGATACGCAGTATTTT
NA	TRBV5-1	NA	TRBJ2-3	CASSRGQFGSTDTQYF	TGCGCCAGCAGTCGCGGTCAATTCGGTAGCACAGATACGCAGTATTTT
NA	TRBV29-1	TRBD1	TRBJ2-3	CSVGDRRGTDTQYF	TGCAGCGTTGGGGACAGGAGGGGCACAGATACGCAGTATTTT
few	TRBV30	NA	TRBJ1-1	CAWGPPGTWNGEAFF	TGTGCCTGGGGCCCCCCCGGGACCTGGAACGGTGAAGCTTTCTTT
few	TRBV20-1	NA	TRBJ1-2	CSAMDGSNYGYTF	TGCAGTGCTATGGACGGCTCTAACTATGGCTACACCTTC
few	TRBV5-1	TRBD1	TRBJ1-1	CASSLEGAGTEAFF	TGCGCCAGCAGCTTGGAGGGGGCAGGTACTGAAGCTTTCTTT
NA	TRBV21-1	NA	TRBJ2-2	CASSKPTPGQGGPGELFF	TGTGCCAGCAGCAAACCTACTCCGGGACAGGGAGGCCCCGGGGAGCTGTTTTTT
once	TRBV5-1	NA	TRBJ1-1	CASSLGQTSTEAFF	TGCGCCAGCAGCTTGGGACAAACCTCCACTGAAGCTTTCTTT
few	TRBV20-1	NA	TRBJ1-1	CSARDSRVNTEAFF	TGCAGTGCTAGAGATTCGAGGGTGAACACTGAAGCTTTCTTT
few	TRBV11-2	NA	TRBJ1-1	CASSPPKGPEAFF	TGTGCCAGCAGCCCACCCAAGGGGCCTGAAGCTTTCTTT
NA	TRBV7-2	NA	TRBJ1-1	CASSVTPSGTEAFF	TGTGCCAGCAGCGTGACCCCAAGCGGGACTGAAGCTTTCTTT
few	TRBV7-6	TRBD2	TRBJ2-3	CASTGGRDTDTQYF	TGTGCCAGCACCGGTGGGAGGGATACAGATACGCAGTATTTT
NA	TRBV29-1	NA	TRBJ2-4	CSVEPRKNIQYF	TGCAGCGTTGAACCCAGGAAAAACATTCAGTACTTC
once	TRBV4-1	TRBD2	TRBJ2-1	CASSLGTSGTYNEQFF	TGCGCCAGCAGCCTCGGGACTAGCGGCACCTACAATGAGCAGTTCTTC
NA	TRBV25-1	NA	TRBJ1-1	CASSETLGGGTEAFF	TGTGCCAGCAGTGAGACCTTAGGGGGAGGCACTGAAGCTTTCTTT
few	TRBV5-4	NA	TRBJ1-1	CASSSVSNTEAFF	TGTGCCAGCAGCTCCGTTTCGAACACTGAAGCTTTCTTT
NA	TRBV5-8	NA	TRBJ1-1	CASSLQQNTEAFF	TGTGCCAGCAGCTTGCAACAGAACACTGAAGCTTTCTTT
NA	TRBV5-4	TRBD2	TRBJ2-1	CASISGQWLAGNNEQFF	TGTGCCAGCATCTCTGGCCAGTGGCTAGCGGGGAACAATGAGCAGTTCTTC
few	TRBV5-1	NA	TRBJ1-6	CASSFRQANSPLHF	TGCGCCAGCAGCTTTAGGCAGGCTAATTCACCCCTCCACTTT
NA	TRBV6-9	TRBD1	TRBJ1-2	CASTQGQGPHYGYTF	TGTGCCAGCACCCAAGGACAGGGCCCTCACTATGGCTACACCTTC
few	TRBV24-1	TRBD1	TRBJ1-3	CATSDTTGAGNTIYF	TGTGCCACCAGTGATACTACAGGGGCCGGAAACACCATATATTTT
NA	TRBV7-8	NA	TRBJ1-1	CASRHPGTEAFF	TGTGCCAGCCGACACCCCGGCACTGAAGCTTTCTTT
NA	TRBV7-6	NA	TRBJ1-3	CASSLVESSGNTIYF	TGTGCCAGCAGCTTAGTTGAGTCGTCGGGAAACACCATATATTTT
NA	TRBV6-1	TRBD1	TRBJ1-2	CASSEAHRGGFMGYGYTF	TGTGCCAGCAGTGAAGCCCACAGGGGTGGTTTTATGGGATATGGCTACACCTTC
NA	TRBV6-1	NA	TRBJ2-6	CASRNTGLAGANVLTF	TGTGCCAGCAGGAATACGGGATTGGCTGGGGCCAACGTCCTGACTTTC
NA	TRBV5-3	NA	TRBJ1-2	CASSLEGRLNYGYTF	TGTGCCAGCAGCTTGGAGGGGCGACTTAACTATGGCTACACCTTC
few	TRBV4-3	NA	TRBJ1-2	CASSQDWAQAVYGYTF	TGCGCCAGCAGCCAAGATTGGGCGCAAGCAGTCTATGGCTACACCTTC
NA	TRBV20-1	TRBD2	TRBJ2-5	CSASGGAGETQYF	TGCAGTGCTAGCGGGGGGGCGGGAGAGACCCAGTACTTC
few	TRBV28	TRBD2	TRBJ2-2	CASSLLAGGNTGELFF	TGTGCCAGCAGTTTATTGGCGGGGGGGAACACCGGGGAGCTGTTTTTT
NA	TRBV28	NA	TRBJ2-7	CASSLSGARYEQYF	TGTGCCAGCAGTTTAAGTGGGGCGCGGTACGAGCAGTACTTC
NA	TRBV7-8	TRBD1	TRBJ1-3	CASRVEGGLGGNTIYF	TGTGCCAGCAGAGTTGAAGGGGGCTTGGGTGGAAACACCATATATTTT
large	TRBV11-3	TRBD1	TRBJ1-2	CASSPNRGANYGYTF	TGTGCCAGCAGCCCCAACAGGGGAGCTAACTATGGCTACACCTTC
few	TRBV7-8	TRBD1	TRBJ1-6	CASTPQGPPTSYNSPLHF	TGTGCCAGCACCCCACAGGGGCCGCCAACCTCCTATAATTCACCCCTCCACTTT
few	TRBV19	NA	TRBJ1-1	CASRRVDGFEAFF	TGTGCCAGTAGGCGGGTTGATGGGTTCGAAGCTTTCTTT
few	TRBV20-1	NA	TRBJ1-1	CSARDWASTGTEAFF	TGCAGTGCTAGAGATTGGGCCTCAACGGGCACTGAAGCTTTCTTT
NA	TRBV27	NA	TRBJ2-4	CASTSTRGSINIQYF	TGTGCCAGCACATCCACTAGGGGTTCTATAAACATTCAGTACTTC
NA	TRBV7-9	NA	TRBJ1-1	CASSRRASSNTEAFF	TGTGCCAGCAGCCGCCGGGCATCTTCGAACACTGAAGCTTTCTTT
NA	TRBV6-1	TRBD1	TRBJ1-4	CASSEVVGSDRGGKLFF	TGTGCCAGCAGTGAAGTTGTTGGCAGCGACAGGGGCGGAAAACTGTTTTTT
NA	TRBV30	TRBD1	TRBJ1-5	CAWSGQGAGQPQHF	TGTGCCTGGAGTGGACAGGGGGCTGGTCAGCCCCAGCATTTT
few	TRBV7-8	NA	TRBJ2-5	CASSLVGETQYF	TGTGCCAGCAGCTTAGTTGGAGAGACCCAGTACTTC
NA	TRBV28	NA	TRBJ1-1	CASSFGGGSGNTEAFF	TGTGCCAGCAGTTTTGGCGGGGGCTCGGGGAACACTGAAGCTTTCTTT
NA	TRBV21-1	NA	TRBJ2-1	CASKLDRGVNNEQFF	TGTGCCAGCAAACTGGACAGGGGCGTGAATAATGAGCAGTTCTTC
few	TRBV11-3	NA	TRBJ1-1	CASSVSLGRMNTEAFF	TGTGCCAGCAGCGTCAGCCTGGGACGTATGAACACTGAAGCTTTCTTT
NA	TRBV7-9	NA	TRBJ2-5	CASSFGAEETQYF	TGTGCCAGCAGCTTCGGGGCCGAAGAGACCCAGTACTTC
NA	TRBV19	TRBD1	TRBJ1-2	CASSTGGDYGYTF	TGTGCCAGTAGTACAGGGGGCGACTATGGCTACACCTTC
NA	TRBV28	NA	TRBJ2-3	CASSFSTGLTDTQYF	TGTGCCAGCAGTTTTAGTACAGGGTTAACAGATACGCAGTATTTT
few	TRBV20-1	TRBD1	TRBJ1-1	CSGTGLNTEAFF	TGCAGTGGGACAGGGCTGAACACTGAAGCTTTCTTT
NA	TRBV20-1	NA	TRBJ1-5	CSAIRQSNQPQHF	TGCAGTGCTATAAGACAGAGCAATCAGCCCCAGCATTTT
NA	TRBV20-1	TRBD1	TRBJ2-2	CSARGQGADTGELFF	TGCAGTGCTAGGGGGCAGGGGGCTGACACCGGGGAGCTGTTTTTT